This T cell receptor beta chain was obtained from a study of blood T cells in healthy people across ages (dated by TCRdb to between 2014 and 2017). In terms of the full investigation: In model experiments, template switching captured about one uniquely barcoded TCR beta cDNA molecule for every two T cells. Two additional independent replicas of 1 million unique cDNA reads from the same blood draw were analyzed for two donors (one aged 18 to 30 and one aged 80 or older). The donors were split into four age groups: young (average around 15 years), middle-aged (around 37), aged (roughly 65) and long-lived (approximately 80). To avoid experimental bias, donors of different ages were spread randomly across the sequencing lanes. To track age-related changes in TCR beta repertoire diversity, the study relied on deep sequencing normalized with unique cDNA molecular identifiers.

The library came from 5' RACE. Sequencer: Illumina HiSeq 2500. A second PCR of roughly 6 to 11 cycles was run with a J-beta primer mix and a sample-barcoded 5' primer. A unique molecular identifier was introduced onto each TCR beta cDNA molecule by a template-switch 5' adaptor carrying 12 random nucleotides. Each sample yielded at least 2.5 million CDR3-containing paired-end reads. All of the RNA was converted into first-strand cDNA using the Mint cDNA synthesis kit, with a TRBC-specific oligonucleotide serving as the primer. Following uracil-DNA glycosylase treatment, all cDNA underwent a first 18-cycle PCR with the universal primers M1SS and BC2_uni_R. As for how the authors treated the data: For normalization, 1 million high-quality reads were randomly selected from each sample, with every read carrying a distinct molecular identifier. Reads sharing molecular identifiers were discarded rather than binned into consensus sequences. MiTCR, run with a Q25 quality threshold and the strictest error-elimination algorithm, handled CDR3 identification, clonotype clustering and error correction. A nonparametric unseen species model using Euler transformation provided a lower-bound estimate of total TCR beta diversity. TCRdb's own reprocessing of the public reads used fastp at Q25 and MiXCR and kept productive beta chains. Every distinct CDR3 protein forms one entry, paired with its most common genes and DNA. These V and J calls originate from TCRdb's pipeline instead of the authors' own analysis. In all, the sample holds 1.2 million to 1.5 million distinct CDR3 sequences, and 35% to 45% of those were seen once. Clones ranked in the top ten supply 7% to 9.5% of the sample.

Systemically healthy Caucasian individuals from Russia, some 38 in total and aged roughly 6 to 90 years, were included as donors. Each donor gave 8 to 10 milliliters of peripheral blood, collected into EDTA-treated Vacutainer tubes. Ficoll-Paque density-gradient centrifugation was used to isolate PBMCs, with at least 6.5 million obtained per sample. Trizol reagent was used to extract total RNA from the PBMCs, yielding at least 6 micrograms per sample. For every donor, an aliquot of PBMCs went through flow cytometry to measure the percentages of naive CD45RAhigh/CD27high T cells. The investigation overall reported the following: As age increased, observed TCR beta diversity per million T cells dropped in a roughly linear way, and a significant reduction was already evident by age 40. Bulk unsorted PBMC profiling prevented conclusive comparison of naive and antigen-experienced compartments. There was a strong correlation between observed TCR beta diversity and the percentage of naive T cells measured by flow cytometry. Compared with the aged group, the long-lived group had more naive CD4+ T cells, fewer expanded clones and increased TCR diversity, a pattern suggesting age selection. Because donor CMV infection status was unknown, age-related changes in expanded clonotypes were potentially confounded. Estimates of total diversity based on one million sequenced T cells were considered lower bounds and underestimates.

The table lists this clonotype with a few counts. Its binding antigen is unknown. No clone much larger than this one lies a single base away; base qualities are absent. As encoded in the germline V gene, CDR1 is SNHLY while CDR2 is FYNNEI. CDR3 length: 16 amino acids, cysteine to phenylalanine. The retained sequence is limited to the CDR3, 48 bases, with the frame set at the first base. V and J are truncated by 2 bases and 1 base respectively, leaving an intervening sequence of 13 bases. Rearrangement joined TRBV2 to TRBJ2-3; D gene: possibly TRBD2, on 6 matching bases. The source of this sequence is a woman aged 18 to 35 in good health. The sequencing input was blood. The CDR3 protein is CASSEYGLSGTDTQYF. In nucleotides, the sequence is TGTGCCAGCAGTGAATACGGACTAAGCGGCACAGATACGCAGTATTTT. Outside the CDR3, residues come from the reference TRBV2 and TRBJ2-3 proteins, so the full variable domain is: EPEVTQTPSHQVTQMGQEVILRCVPISNHLYFYWYRQILGQKVEFLVSFYNNEISEKSEIFDDQFSVERPDGSNFTLKIRSTKLEDSAMYFCASSEYGLSGTDTQYFGPGTRLTVL.